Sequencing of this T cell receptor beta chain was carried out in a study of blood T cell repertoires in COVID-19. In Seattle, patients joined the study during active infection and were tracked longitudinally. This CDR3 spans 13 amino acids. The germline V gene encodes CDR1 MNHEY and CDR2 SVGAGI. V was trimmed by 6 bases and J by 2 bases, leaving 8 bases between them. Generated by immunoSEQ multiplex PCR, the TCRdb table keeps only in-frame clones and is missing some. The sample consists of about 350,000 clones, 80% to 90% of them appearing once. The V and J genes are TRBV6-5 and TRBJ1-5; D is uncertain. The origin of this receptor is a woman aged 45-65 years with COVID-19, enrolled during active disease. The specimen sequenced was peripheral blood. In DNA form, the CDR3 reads TGTGCCAGCAGCTTCCGGGGCAATCAGCCCCAGCATTTT. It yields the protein CASSFRGNQPQHF.